Sequencing of this T cell receptor beta chain was carried out in a study of blood T cell repertoires in COVID-19. In the study overall: Sites across the United States, Italy and Spain contributed samples from acute and convalescent COVID-19. In each case, the material was cDNA or gDNA derived from T cells, B-cell-depleted T cells, or PBMCs.

Per the original methods: Cell counts per sample came from amplifying reference gene primers. Using immunoSEQ multiplex PCR, the repertoire was profiled, and TCRdb retains in-frame clones only, with some absent. That table supplies the V and J calls and clone size; D and trimming were determined from the DNA. Among around 220,000 clones listed, 80% to 85% were seen once. Recruited during active infection, patients (from Seattle) were subsequently followed longitudinally. The V gene's germline CDR1 is MDHEN and CDR2 SYDVKM. The CDR3 is made up of 17 amino acids. The V gene end was trimmed by 5 bases and the J gene end by 6 bases; junction bases not matched to a gene: 18.

Sample: peripheral blood. The TCR originated in a woman older than 75 with COVID-19, enrolled during active disease. The chain recombines TRBV28 with TRBJ1-2; 7 bases are a match to TRBD1. CDR3 coding DNA: TGTGCCAGCAGTCTACCTGACATAAGAGGGGGCTTAGATGGCTACACCTTC. Translated, it gives CASSLPDIRGGLDGYTF.